This TCR beta chain was recovered during a study of T-cell memory formation after mild COVID-19. Trimming took 5 bases from V and 5 from J, leaving 13 bases between them. The CDR3 is 14 residues long. Details on this clonotype: The antigen remains undetermined.

After 5'RACE with constant-segment primers, TCR alpha and TCR beta cDNA libraries carrying sample barcodes and UMIs were obtained. TCRdb passed the 5' RACE reads through MiXCR, listing each CDR3 protein once. The data contain 580,000 or so distinct CDR3 sequences, roughly a sixth of them singletons. Broader study findings: Pre-infection memory already had some responding clones, implying cross-reactive memory joined. Researchers report contracting CD4+ clones mostly in CM and EM, with CD8+ clones in EMRA.

Sequenced: PBMCs or a T cell subset sorted from them (not recorded which). The receptor comes from an adult woman who had mild COVID-19 (a few samples of this study predate the infection). Cell type and time point are not known. The chain couples TRBV12-3 or TRBV12-4 to TRBJ1-5; D not resolved. DNA of the CDR3: TGTGCCAGCAGTCCCGCCAGGCCGCATCAGCCCCAGCATTTT. Amino acid sequence: CASSPARPHQPQHF.